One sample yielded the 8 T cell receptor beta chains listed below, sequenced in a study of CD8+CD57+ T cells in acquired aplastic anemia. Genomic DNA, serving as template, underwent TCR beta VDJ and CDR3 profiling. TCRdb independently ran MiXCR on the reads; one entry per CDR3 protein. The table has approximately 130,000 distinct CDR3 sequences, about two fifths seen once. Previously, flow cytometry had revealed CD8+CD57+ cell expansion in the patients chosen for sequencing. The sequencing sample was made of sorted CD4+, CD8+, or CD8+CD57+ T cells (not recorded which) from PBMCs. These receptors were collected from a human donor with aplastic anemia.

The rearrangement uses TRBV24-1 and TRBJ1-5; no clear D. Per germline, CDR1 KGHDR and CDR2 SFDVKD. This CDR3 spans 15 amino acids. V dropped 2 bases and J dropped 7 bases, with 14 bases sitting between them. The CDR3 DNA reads TGTGCCACCAGTGATTCGTGGGGTCCGGGACAGCCCCAGCATTTT. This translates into CATSDSWGPGQPQHF.

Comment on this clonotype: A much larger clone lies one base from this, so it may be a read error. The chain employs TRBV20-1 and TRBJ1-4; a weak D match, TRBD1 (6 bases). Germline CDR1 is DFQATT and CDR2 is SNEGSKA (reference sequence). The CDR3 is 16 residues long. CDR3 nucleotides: TGCCGTGCTAGAGATCCCCTCGGAGGGGGGTATGAAAAACTGTTTTTT. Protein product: CRARDPLGGGYEKLFF.

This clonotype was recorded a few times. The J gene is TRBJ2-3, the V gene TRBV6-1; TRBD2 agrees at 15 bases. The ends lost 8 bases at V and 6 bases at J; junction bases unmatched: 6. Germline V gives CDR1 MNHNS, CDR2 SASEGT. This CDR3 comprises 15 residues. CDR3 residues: CASGTSGGRGDTQYF. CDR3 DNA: TGTGCCAGCGGGACTAGCGGGGGGAGGGGGGATACGCAGTATTTT.

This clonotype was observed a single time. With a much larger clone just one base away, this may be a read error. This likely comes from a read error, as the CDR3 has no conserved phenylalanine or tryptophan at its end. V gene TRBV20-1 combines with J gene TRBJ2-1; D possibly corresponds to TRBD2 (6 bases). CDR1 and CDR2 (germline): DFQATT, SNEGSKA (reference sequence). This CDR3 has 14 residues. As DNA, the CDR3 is TGCGGAGTGCGCGGGGCGCGAAGCCGGCTTGGGCAGTTCCTC. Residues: CGVRGARSRLGQFL.

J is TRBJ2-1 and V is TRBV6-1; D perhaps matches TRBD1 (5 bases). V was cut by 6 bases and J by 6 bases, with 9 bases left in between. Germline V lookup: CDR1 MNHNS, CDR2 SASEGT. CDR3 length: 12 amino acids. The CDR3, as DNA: TGTGCCAGCAGCTTTGACAGCAATGAGCAGTTCTTC. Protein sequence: CASSFDSNEQFF.

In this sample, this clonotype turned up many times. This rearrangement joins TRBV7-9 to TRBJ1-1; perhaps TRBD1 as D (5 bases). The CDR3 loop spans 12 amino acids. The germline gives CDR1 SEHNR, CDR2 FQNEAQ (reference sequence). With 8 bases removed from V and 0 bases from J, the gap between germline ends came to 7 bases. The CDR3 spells CASGGMNTEAFF. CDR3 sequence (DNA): TGTGCCAGCGGGGGGATGAACACTGAAGCTTTCTTT.

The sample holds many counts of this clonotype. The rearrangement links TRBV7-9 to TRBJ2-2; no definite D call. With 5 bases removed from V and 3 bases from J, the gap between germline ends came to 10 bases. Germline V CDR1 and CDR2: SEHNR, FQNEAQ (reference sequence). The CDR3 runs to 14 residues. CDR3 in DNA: TGTGCCAGCAGCGCCAGGTTCGACACCGGGGAGCTGTTTTTT. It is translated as CASSARFDTGELFF.

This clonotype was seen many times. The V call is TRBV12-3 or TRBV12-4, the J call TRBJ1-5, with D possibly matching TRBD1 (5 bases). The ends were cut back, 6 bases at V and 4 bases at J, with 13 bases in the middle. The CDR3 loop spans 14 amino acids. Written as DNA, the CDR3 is TGTGCCAGCAGCCAGCGGGGGGATAATCAGCCCCAGCATTTT. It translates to CASSQRGDNQPQHF.